This is a list of T cell receptor beta chains from one sample in a study of identical twins. TCRdb analysed the 5' RACE reads with MiXCR anew, one entry per CDR3 protein. Here the sample spans some 1,700,000 distinct CDR3 sequences, about 30% being singletons. Material: cord blood. The receptors stem from a newborn girl in good health. The CDR3 runs from the conserved cysteine through the conserved F or W. D genes are given only for firm matches. Only some rows state a clone size, as once, few, many or a class for expanded clones.

TRBJ2-7,TRBV20-1,TRBD2,-,CSARGQGLTSGTIFYEQYF,TGCAGTGCTAGGGGACAGGGTCTGACTAGCGGGACAATCTTTTACGAGCAGTACTTC
TRBJ1-2,TRBV4-1,-,few,CASSHAPGQAGYTF,TGCGCCAGCAGCCATGCCCCGGGACAAGCTGGCTACACCTTC
TRBJ2-1,TRBV14,TRBD2,-,CASSQVPGLAGSNEQFF,TGTGCCAGCAGCCAAGTCCCGGGACTAGCGGGAAGTAATGAGCAGTTCTTC
TRBJ1-6,TRBV7-9,TRBD1,-,CASSPDRGHNSPLPF,TGTGCCAGCAGCCCGGACAGGGGGCATAATTCACCCCTCCCCTTT
TRBJ1-1,TRBV6-1,-,-,CASSEWRWTEAFF,TGTGCCAGCAGTGAGTGGAGGTGGACTGAAGCTTTCTTT
TRBJ2-7,TRBV10-3,-,-,CAIRTTPAYEQYF,TGTGCCATCAGGACGACACCGGCCTACGAGCAGTACTTC
TRBJ1-4,TRBV10-3,-,few,CAIRPDRLGNEKLFF,TGTGCCATCAGACCTGACAGGCTTGGTAATGAAAAACTGTTTTTT
TRBJ1-1,TRBV20-1,-,-,CSARDLRSFF,TGCAGTGCTAGAGACTTAAGGAGTTTCTTT
TRBJ2-3,TRBV4-1,-,-,CASSQVGTGGVQYF,TGCGCCAGCAGCCAAGTCGGGACTGGCGGGGTTCAGTATTTT
TRBJ2-7,TRBV29-1,TRBD2,few,CSVEDRTRLHEQYF,TGCAGCGTTGAAGATCGGACTAGGTTACACGAGCAGTACTTC
TRBJ2-1,TRBV12-3/TRBV12-4,-,-,CASSLGALGGSSYEQFF,TGTGCCAGCAGTTTAGGGGCCCTGGGGGGTAGCTCCTACGAGCAGTTCTTC
TRBJ2-5,TRBV20-1,-,-,CSAETEYQETQYF,TGCAGTGCCGAGACAGAGTACCAAGAGACCCAGTACTTC
TRBJ2-7,TRBV3-1,-,-,CASSPGRESFNEQYF,TGTGCCAGCAGCCCGGGGCGGGAAAGCTTCAACGAGCAGTACTTC
TRBJ1-2,TRBV5-6,-,few,CASSLASGDGYTF,TGTGCCAGCAGCTTGGCCTCAGGGGATGGCTACACCTTC
TRBJ2-1,TRBV2,-,once,CASSASPTGNEQFF,TGTGCCAGCAGTGCCAGCCCAACCGGGAATGAGCAGTTCTTC
TRBJ1-4,TRBV12-3/TRBV12-4,TRBD1,few,CASSPEDRGGEKLFF,TGTGCCAGCAGCCCCGAGGACAGGGGGGGTGAAAAACTGTTTTTT
TRBJ2-1,TRBV12-3/TRBV12-4,-,few,CASSPGAGREQFF,TGTGCCAGCAGCCCAGGGGCGGGACGAGAGCAGTTCTTC
TRBJ2-7,TRBV7-2,-,-,CASQPTRPSYNEQYF,TGTGCCAGTCAGCCGACCCGACCCTCCTACAATGAGCAGTACTTC
TRBJ2-2,TRBV25-1,TRBD1,-,CASSARGTGNTGELFF,TGTGCCAGCAGTGCCCGCGGGACAGGGAACACCGGGGAGCTGTTTTTT
TRBJ2-1,TRBV2,TRBD1,many,CASNRGHNEQFF,TGTGCCAGCAACAGGGGACACAATGAGCAGTTCTTC
TRBJ2-7,TRBV28,TRBD1,-,CARSSAGTAYYEQYF,TGTGCCCGCTCGAGTGCCGGGACAGCGTACTACGAGCAGTACTTC
TRBJ2-7,TRBV24-1,-,few,CATSDLHSYEQYF,TGTGCCACCAGTGATTTGCACAGCTACGAGCAGTACTTC
TRBJ1-1,TRBV20-1,-,few,CSAPNTRDQMNTEAFF,TGCAGTGCACCCAATACCAGGGACCAAATGAACACTGAAGCTTTCTTT
TRBJ2-1,TRBV15,TRBD2,few,CATSRDRTSYNEQFF,TGTGCCACCAGCAGAGATAGGACTAGCTACAATGAGCAGTTCTTC
TRBJ1-2,TRBV6-1,-,few,CASSVGSVIMVWDGYTF,TGTGCCAGCAGTGTGGGGTCTGTCATCATGGTTTGGGATGGCTACACCTTC
TRBJ2-3,TRBV20-1,TRBD2,few,CSARTSGGDTQYF,TGCAGTGCTAGGACTAGCGGGGGAGATACGCAGTATTTT